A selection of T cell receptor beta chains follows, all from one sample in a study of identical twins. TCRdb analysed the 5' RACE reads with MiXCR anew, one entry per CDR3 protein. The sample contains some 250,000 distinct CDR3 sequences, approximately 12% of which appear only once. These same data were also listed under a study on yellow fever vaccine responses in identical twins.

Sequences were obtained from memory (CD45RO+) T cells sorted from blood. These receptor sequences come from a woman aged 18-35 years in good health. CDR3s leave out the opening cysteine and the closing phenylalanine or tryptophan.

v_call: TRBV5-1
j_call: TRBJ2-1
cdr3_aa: ASSLGAGSNEQF

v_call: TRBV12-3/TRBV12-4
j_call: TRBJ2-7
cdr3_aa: ASSLVGTGSYEQY

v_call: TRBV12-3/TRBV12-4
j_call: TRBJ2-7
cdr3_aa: ASSFSLGSGKQY

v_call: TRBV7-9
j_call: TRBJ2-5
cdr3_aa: ASSLGLADKETQY

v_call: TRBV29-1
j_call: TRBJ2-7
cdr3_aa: SAGQGVYEQY

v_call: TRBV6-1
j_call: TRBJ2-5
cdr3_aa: ASSRLGPETQY

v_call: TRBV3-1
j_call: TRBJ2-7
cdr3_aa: ASSQGAELGQY

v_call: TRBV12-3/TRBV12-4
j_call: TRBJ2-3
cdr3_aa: ASSFRGGRTDTQY

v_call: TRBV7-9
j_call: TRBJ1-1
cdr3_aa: ASSLEGNQAF

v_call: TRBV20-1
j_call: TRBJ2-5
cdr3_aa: SAEIGQETQY

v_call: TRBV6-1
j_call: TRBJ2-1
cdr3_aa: ASSPGTSDYNEQF

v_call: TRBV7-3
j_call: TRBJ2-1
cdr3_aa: ASSPRTSGGYSDEQF

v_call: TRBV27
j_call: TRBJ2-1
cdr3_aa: ASSFKGGYNEQF

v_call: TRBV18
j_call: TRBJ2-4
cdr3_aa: ASSPLDRDRNIQY

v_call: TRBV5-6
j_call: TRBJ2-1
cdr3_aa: ASSLLGPGGYEQF

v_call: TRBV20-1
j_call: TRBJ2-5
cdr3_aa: SASPRGGETQY

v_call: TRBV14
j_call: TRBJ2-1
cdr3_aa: ASSRSLSSYNEQF

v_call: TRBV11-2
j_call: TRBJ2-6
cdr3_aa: ASSSTTGANVLT

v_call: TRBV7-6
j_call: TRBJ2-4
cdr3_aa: ASSPLAGASLLLAKNIQY

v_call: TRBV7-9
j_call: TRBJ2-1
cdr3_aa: ASSLAGGSINEQF

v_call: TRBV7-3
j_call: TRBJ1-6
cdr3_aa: ASSLDRGGSSPLH

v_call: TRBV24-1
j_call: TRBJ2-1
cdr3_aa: ATSGSGGSNEQF

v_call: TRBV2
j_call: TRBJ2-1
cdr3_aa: ASSEGKFSYNEQF

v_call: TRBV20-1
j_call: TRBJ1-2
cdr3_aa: SAPAGVNGYT

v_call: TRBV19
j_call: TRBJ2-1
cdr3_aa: ASSMVGTRNEQF

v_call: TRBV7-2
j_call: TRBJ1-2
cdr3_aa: ASSLNRGYGYT

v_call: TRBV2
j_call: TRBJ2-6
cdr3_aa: ASSIALLWTGSSGANVLT

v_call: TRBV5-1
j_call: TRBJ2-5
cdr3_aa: ASSLAGGAESKTQY

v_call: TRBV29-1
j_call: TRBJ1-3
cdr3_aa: SVTGLGSGNTIY

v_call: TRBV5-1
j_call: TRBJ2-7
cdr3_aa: ASSYYSESSYEQY

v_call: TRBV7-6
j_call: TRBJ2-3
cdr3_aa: ASSSHDTQY

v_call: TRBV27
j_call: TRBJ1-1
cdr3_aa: ASSFRAQGARTEAF

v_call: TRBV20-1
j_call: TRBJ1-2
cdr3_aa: SASLTGEYGYT

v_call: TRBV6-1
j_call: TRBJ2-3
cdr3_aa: ASSEGGDLDTQY

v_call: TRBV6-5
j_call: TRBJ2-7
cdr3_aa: ASSYSIEPPYEQY

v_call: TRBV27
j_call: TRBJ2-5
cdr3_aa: ASRGLGLAGGETQY

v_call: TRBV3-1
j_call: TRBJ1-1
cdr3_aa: ASSQLNTEAF

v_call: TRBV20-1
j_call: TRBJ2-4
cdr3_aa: SAAPSLAKNIQY

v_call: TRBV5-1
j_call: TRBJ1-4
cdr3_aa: ASSWDLLGRTKVEKLF

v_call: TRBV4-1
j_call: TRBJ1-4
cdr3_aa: ASSRDLNEKLF